Each of the 25 T cell receptor beta chains below was sequenced from the same sample in a study of identical twins. TCRdb re-called the 5' RACE reads with MiXCR, one entry per CDR3 protein. The sample carries 450,000 or so distinct CDR3 sequences, approximately 18% recorded once. Specimen: naive T cells sorted from blood. Receptor source: a man aged 50 to 60 in good health.

The rearrangement links TRBV7-8 to TRBJ2-3, with 8 bases that match TRBD1. This CDR3 is built from 17 residues. V lost 0 bases, J lost 0 bases, and 5 bases stayed unmatched. CDR1 is SGHVS, CDR2 FQNEAQ, per germline. This chain's CDR3 is CASSLAMDRASTDTQYF. The CDR3 DNA is TGTGCCAGCAGCTTAGCGATGGACAGGGCTAGCACAGATACGCAGTATTTT.

V is TRBV27 and J is TRBJ2-5; a weak D match, TRBD2 (6 bases). This CDR3 is 12 amino acids long. Germline V lookup: CDR1 MNHEY, CDR2 SMNVEV (reference sequence). The V and J ends lost 5 bases and 5 bases respectively, with 9 bases between them. CDR3 nucleotide sequence: TGTGCCAGCAGTGCGGGGTTGGAGACCCAGTACTTC. It yields the protein CASSAGLETQYF.

The chain combines TRBV6-2 or TRBV6-3 with TRBJ2-3, with D perhaps TRBD2 (5 bases). This CDR3 has 16 residues. Germline loops: CDR1 MNHEY, CDR2 SVGEGT. The ends were cut back, 2 bases at V and 2 bases at J, with 14 bases in the middle. CDR3 coding DNA: TGTGCCAGCAGTTACCGGAGGACGGATTACACAGATACGCAGTATTTT. Translation gives CASSYRRTDYTDTQYF.

The chain combines TRBV7-2 with TRBJ1-1; D is possibly TRBD1 (5 bases). V lost 1 base and J 10 bases, leaving 13 bases between the germline ends. The CDR3 sequence is 13 residues long. CDR1 is SGHTA and CDR2 is FQGNSA in the germline V gene. As DNA, the CDR3 is TGTGCCAGCAGCTTAGACAGCCCTGGGGGAGCTTTCTTT. Translating it yields CASSLDSPGGAFF.

In its sample, this clonotype was seen a few times. V gene TRBV5-1 combines with J gene TRBJ2-7; TRBD2 matches 7 bases. Germline trimming cut 1 base from V and 2 bases from J; bases unmatched to any gene: 3. The CDR3 extends over 14 amino acids. Germline V gene data show CDR1 as SGHRS and CDR2 as YFSETQ. CDR3 region: CASSLNSGPYEQYF. DNA for the CDR3: TGCGCCAGCAGCTTGAATAGCGGGCCCTACGAGCAGTACTTC.

This clonotype has a handful of counts. CDR3: CASSPRTGHRYF. CDR3 DNA sequence: TGTGCCAGCAGCCCTCGGACAGGGCACCGGTACTTC. The chain uses TRBV5-6 and TRBJ2-7; TRBD1 matches at 8 bases. Trimming cost V 4 bases and J 12 bases; bases outside gene matches: 9. Germline CDR1 reads SGHDT; CDR2 reads YYEEEE. The CDR3 contains 12 residues. The whole variable domain, remainder taken from reference TRBV5-6 and TRBJ2-7, is DAGVTQSPTHLIKTRGQQVTLRCSPKSGHDTVSWYQQALGQGPQFIFQYYEEEERQRGNFPDRFSGHQFPNYSSELNVNALLLGDSALYLCASSPRTGHRYFGPGTRLTVT.

The chain joins TRBV6-5 to TRBJ2-1; 9 nucleotides match TRBD2. From germline, CDR1 is MNHEY and CDR2 SVGAGI. The CDR3 is made up of 17 amino acids. V gave up 0 bases and J gave up 8 bases; unmatched junction bases: 11. This CDR3 is CASSYSKREASSDEQFF. The CDR3 DNA follows: TGTGCCAGCAGTTACTCAAAGCGGGAGGCCTCCAGCGATGAGCAGTTCTTC.

The CDR3 protein is CASSEEVNSPLHF. The CDR3 nucleotides read TGTGCCAGCAGTGAAGAGGTGAATTCACCCCTCCACTTT. The gene calls are TRBV2 and TRBJ1-6; D call uncertain. The CDR3 consists of 13 residues. CDR1 is SNHLY, CDR2 FYNNEI, per germline. The germline V and J ends were trimmed by 1 base and 7 bases, with 5 bases remaining between them.

The chain carries TRBV18 and TRBJ2-7, with unresolved D. Trimming cost V 6 bases and J 0 bases, with 9 bases left between them. The CDR3 has 13 residues. CDR1 is KGHSH and CDR2 is LQKENI in the germline V gene. The CDR3 is CASSQESSYEQYF. In DNA form, the CDR3 reads TGTGCCAGCTCGCAGGAGAGCTCCTACGAGCAGTACTTC.

There are many counts of this clonotype. The chain combines TRBV18 with TRBJ2-7, with TRBD1 matching over 7 bases. The length of the CDR3 is 14 residues. Germline V gene data show CDR1 as KGHSH and CDR2 as LQKENI. V lost 6 bases and J lost 3; bases outside the gene matches: 8. The CDR3 DNA reads TGTGCCAGCTCGGGTATGGGACAGAACTACGAGCAGTACTTC. Translating it yields CASSGMGQNYEQYF.

This clonotype has at least ten counts. The V and J genes are TRBV7-2 and TRBJ2-7; D ambiguous. Germline loops: CDR1 SGHTA, CDR2 FQGNSA. Trimming took 2 bases from V and 6 from J, leaving 17 bases between them. The CDR3 has 15 amino acids. The CDR3: CASSLLMPGLREQYF. The CDR3 DNA follows: TGTGCCAGCAGCTTACTTATGCCGGGTCTTCGCGAGCAGTACTTC.

V and J are TRBV7-9 and TRBJ2-2, with TRBD1 identical over 8 bases. The CDR3 loop spans 14 amino acids. Germline V gene lookup returns CDR1 SEHNR and CDR2 FQNEAQ (reference sequence). Trimming took 7 bases from V and 3 from J; bases not matched to a gene: 4. CDR3: CASTPGGYTGELFF. As DNA, the CDR3 is TGTGCCAGCACCCCAGGGGGCTACACCGGGGAGCTGTTTTTT.

This clonotype occurred a few times. The rearrangement uses TRBV29-1 and TRBJ2-2; TRBD2 agrees at 14 bases. The germline V gene has CDR1 SQVTM and CDR2 ANQGSEA. J lost 6 bases, V lost 6 bases, and 3 bases had no gene match. The CDR3 is 14 residues long. The CDR3 nucleotides read TGCAGCGTACTGGGACTAGCGGGAGCCGGGGAGCTGTTTTTT. The encoded protein is CSVLGLAGAGELFF.

This clonotype was seen only once. CDR3 sequence reads: CATSDPTVGPHGYTF. The CDR3 DNA sequence: TGTGCCACCAGTGATCCGACCGTGGGCCCCCATGGCTACACCTTC. This rearrangement joins TRBV24-1 to TRBJ1-2; D gene uncertain. Trimming took 3 bases from V and 6 from J, leaving 16 bases between them. This CDR3 is 15 amino acids long. CDR1 and CDR2 (germline): KGHDR, SFDVKD.

This clonotype is a singleton in its sample. The chain combines TRBV5-1 with TRBJ2-5, with TRBD2 matching 12 bases. Looked up from germline, CDR1 is SGHRS and CDR2 is YFSETQ. The CDR3 totals 16 residues. V dropped 4 bases and J dropped 5; count of bases not matched to a gene: 9. This CDR3 is CASSRMTSGSGETQYF. CDR3 nucleotides: TGCGCCAGCAGCCGTATGACTAGCGGGAGCGGCGAGACCCAGTACTTC.

This clonotype was detected many times. The chain combines TRBV4-2 with TRBJ2-7; no clear D gene. V lost 3 bases, J lost 2 bases, and 14 bases lay in between. Looked up from germline, CDR1 is LGHNA and CDR2 is YNFKEQ. This CDR3 region has 15 residues. CDR3 nucleotide sequence: TGTGCCAGCAGCCAGGATTATAGGACCGCCTACGAGCAGTACTTC. This translates into CASSQDYRTAYEQYF.

V usage is TRBV27 and J usage is TRBJ1-4; 8 bases match TRBD1. J was trimmed by 7 bases and V by 3 bases; bases with no gene match: 7. This CDR3 has 15 amino acids. Germline V lookup: CDR1 MNHEY, CDR2 SMNVEV (reference sequence). The CDR3 is CASSFTTGAPEKLFF. CDR3 sequence (DNA): TGTGCCAGCAGTTTTACGACAGGGGCCCCTGAAAAACTGTTTTTT. Combining the CDR3 with reference TRBV27 and TRBJ1-4 gives the whole variable domain EAQVTQNPRYLITVTGKKLTVTCSQNMNHEYMSWYRQDPGLGLRQIYYSMNVEVTDKGDVPEGYKVSRKEKRNFPLILESPSPNQTSLYFCASSFTTGAPEKLFFGSGTQLSVL.

A few counts support this clonotype. The genes are TRBV20-1 and TRBJ2-5; 9 nucleotides align to TRBD1. CDR3 length: 15 amino acids. Germline trimming cut 0 bases from V and 5 bases from J; bases unmatched to any gene: 7. Germline V gene data show CDR1 as DFQATT and CDR2 as SNEGSKA (reference sequence). The CDR3 DNA reads TGCAGTGCTAGAGACCAGGGACAGGGAGTGGAGACCCAGTACTTC. Its protein product is CSARDQGQGVETQYF.

J is TRBJ2-7 and V is TRBV28; D could derive from TRBD1 or TRBD2 (5 bases each). Per germline, CDR1 MDHEN and CDR2 SYDVKM. The germline V and J ends were trimmed by 3 bases and 0 bases, with 21 bases remaining between them. This CDR3 is 18 amino acids long. The DNA of the CDR3 is TGTGCCAGCAGTTTTCTCTCCGATGGGGGAACTAGCTCCTACGAGCAGTACTTC. Its protein product is CASSFLSDGGTSSYEQYF.

This clonotype appeared a few times. This chain links TRBV7-9 with TRBJ2-7; TRBD1 might be the D (6 bases). The CDR3 is 13 residues long. Trimming took 1 base from V and 6 from J, leaving 10 bases between them. Germline CDR1 reads SEHNR; CDR2 reads FQNEAQ (reference sequence). The CDR3 coding sequence is TGTGCCAGCAGCTTAGGGACAGAGAGCGAGCAGTACTTC. This encodes CASSLGTESEQYF.

The chain has TRBV6-2 or TRBV6-3 and TRBJ2-6; tentative D call: TRBD2 (6 bases). This CDR3 contains 20 residues. From germline, CDR1 is MNHEY and CDR2 SVGEGT. The V gene lost 1 base and the J gene lost 0 bases, with 19 bases spanning the gap. The CDR3 region is CASSYWRVEGSSSGANVLTF. The CDR3 DNA follows: TGTGCCAGCAGTTACTGGAGGGTTGAGGGTTCGAGCTCTGGGGCCAACGTCCTGACTTTC.

This clonotype was found a few times. V and J are TRBV20-1 and TRBJ2-3; no clear D gene. Trimming pared 0 bases from V and 2 bases from J, leaving 9 bases between. This CDR3 is built from 14 residues. Per germline, CDR1 DFQATT and CDR2 SNEGSKA (reference sequence). Written as DNA, the CDR3 is TGCAGTGCTAGAGAGGGCTCGTACACAGATACGCAGTATTTT. Encoded protein: CSAREGSYTDTQYF.

This clonotype was detected ten times or more. V usage is TRBV12-3 or TRBV12-4 and J usage is TRBJ2-1, with D uncertain. Trimming removed 6 bases at V and 9 bases at J, with 6 bases between. This CDR3 comprises 10 residues. The CDR3 region has the DNA TGTGCCAGCAGCCAGACTGAGCAGTTCTTC. Its translation is CASSQTEQFF.

In its sample, this clonotype was seen a few times. The chain employs TRBV7-6 and TRBJ1-6; D remains ambiguous. The germline V gene has CDR1 SGHVS and CDR2 FNYEAQ. There are 16 residues in the CDR3. Trimming took 0 bases from V and 11 from J, leaving 17 bases between them. In nucleotides, the CDR3 is TGTGCCAGCAGCTTAGCCCTTGGACGGACCAGAGCACCCCTCCACTTT. This translates into CASSLALGRTRAPLHF.

This clonotype was detected only a few times. The V and J genes are TRBV7-2 and TRBJ2-3, with D tentatively TRBD1 or TRBD2 (5 bases each). The CDR3 spans 13 residues. V was pared by 1 base and J by 6 bases, with 8 bases between. Germline V lookup: CDR1 SGHTA, CDR2 FQGNSA. CDR3 coding DNA: TGTGCCAGCAGCTTAGGGGGGATGGATACGCAGTATTTT. Protein sequence: CASSLGGMDTQYF.